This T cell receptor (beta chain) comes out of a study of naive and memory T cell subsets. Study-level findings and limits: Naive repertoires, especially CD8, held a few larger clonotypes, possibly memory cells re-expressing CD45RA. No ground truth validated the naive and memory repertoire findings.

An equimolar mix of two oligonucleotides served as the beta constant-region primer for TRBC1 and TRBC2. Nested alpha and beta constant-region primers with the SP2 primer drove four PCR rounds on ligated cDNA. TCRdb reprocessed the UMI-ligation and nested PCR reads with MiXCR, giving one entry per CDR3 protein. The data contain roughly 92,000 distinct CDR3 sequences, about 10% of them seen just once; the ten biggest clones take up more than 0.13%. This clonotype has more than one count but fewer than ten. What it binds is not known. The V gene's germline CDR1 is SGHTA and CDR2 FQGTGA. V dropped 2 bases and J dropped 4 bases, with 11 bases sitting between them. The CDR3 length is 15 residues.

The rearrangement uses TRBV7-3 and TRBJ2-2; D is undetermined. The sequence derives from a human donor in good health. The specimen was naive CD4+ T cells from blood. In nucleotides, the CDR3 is TGTGCCAGCAGCTTACGTCAAGTTGGCACCGGGGAGCTGTTTTTT. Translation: CASSLRQVGTGELFF.